The 29 T cell receptor beta chains presented below share a single source sample, sequenced in a study of blood T cells in healthy people across ages. A second about 7 to 11 cycle PCR used barcoded and J-beta primers. TCRdb re-analysed the 5' RACE reads in MiXCR, keeping a single row per CDR3 protein. In the table there are fewer than 2,000,000 distinct CDR3 sequences, about 35% of which are singletons. The source material was blood. These TCRs come from a woman aged 30 to 39 in good health.

This clonotype was seen ten or more times. The chain is built from TRBV27 and TRBJ1-4; D is undetermined. Trimming left V 6 bases short and J 3 bases short, with 11 bases between. The CDR3 length is 14 residues. Per germline, CDR1 MNHEY and CDR2 SMNVEV (reference sequence). Here the CDR3 reads CASSVRGPNEKLFF. The CDR3 nucleotides are TGTGCCAGCAGCGTTCGCGGGCCTAATGAAAAACTGTTTTTT.

The rearrangement joins TRBV7-2 to TRBJ1-6; tentatively, D is TRBD1 (5 bases). Trimming shortened V by 4 bases and J by 8 bases, and 24 bases separated the two germline ends. The CDR3 has 18 amino acids. Germline V gene data show CDR1 as SGHTA and CDR2 as FQGNSA. The CDR3 DNA is TGTGCCAGCAGCTCCAGAAGGGAGGGGCAGTTAGCCCATTCACCCCTCCACTTT. As protein: CASSSRREGQLAHSPLHF.

The chain employs TRBV28 and TRBJ1-4, with D perhaps matching TRBD1 (5 bases). Trimming cost V 2 bases and J 6 bases, with 13 bases left between them. Germline V gene data show CDR1 as MDHEN and CDR2 as SYDVKM. This CDR3 comprises 15 residues. CDR3 loop: CASSLSDSGYEKLFF. Written as DNA, the CDR3 is TGTGCCAGCAGTTTAAGCGACAGCGGCTATGAAAAACTGTTTTTT.

In this sample, this clonotype turned up many times. The chain uses TRBV6-1 and TRBJ2-7, with a weak D call TRBD1 (6 bases). The CDR3 spans 14 residues. V lost 1 base and J lost 0, with 7 bases in between. Germline lookup yields CDR1 MNHNS and CDR2 SASEGT. The CDR3: CASSEGGGSYEQYF. DNA of the CDR3: TGTGCCAGCAGTGAAGGAGGGGGCTCCTACGAGCAGTACTTC.

The rearrangement links TRBV27 to TRBJ2-7; no reliable D call. Germline values: CDR1 MNHEY, CDR2 SMNVEV (reference sequence). There are 13 residues in the CDR3. Trimming took off 6 bases at V and 2 bases at J, with 11 bases between the two ends. In DNA form, the CDR3 reads TGTGCCAGCAGATCAGACCACCCCTACGAGCAGTACTTC. Protein sequence: CASRSDHPYEQYF.

This clonotype was observed many times. The chain has TRBV6-1 and TRBJ1-2; no definite D call. Germline loops: CDR1 MNHNS, CDR2 SASEGT. The V gene lost 2 bases and the J gene lost 1 base, with 5 bases spanning the gap. The CDR3 runs 13 residues. The CDR3 reads CASSEYSNYGYTF. For the CDR3, the DNA is TGTGCCAGCAGTGAATACAGTAACTATGGCTACACCTTC.

A few counts support this clonotype. The genes are TRBV6-2 or TRBV6-3 and TRBJ2-7, with TRBD1 identical over 7 bases. V lost 5 bases to trimming and J lost 11 bases; unmatched junction nucleotides: 6. In germline, CDR1 is MNHEY, CDR2 SVGEGT. The length of the CDR3 is 11 residues. CDR3 protein: CASSRGQAKYF. CDR3 DNA sequence: TGTGCCAGCAGTCGAGGACAGGCGAAGTACTTC.

As concerns this clonotype: A much larger clonotype is one base distant, so this may be a read error. The chain recombines TRBV7-3 with TRBJ2-2; 10 nucleotides line up with TRBD1. Germline values: CDR1 SGHTA, CDR2 FQGTGA. The CDR3 totals 15 residues. The V gene end was trimmed by 5 bases and the J gene end by 4 bases; junction bases not matched to a gene: 4. CDR3 DNA sequence: TGTGCCAGCAGCCCCGGGACAGGGGCCACCGGGGAGCTGTTTTTT. It yields the protein CASSPGTGATGELFF.

The sample holds a few counts of this clonotype. V gene TRBV29-1 combines with J gene TRBJ2-7, with a weak D call TRBD2 (6 bases). Trimming stripped 7 bases from V and 0 bases from J, with 13 bases between. The CDR3 covers 13 residues. CDR1 SQVTM and CDR2 ANQGSEA come from the germline V gene. CDR3 residues: CSALDGSSYEQYF. The CDR3 DNA reads as TGCAGCGCCCTGGACGGGAGCTCCTACGAGCAGTACTTC.

CDR3 residues: CASSVAASAETQYF. CDR3 bases: TGTGCCAGCAGCGTAGCGGCTAGCGCCGAGACCCAGTACTTC. J is TRBJ2-5 and V is TRBV9; maybe TRBD2 (6 bases). The germline V gene encodes CDR1 SGDLS and CDR2 YYNGEE. There are 14 residues in the CDR3. The V and J ends lost 0 bases and 5 bases respectively, with 11 bases between them.

This clonotype has just a few counts. This sequence joins TRBV2 and TRBJ2-5; TRBD2 is a possible D gene (6 bases). Germline CDR1 and CDR2: SNHLY and FYNNEI. The CDR3 spans 16 residues. The V and J ends lost 4 bases and 5 bases respectively, with 20 bases between them. The CDR3 spells CASSVLRGTSLETQYF. CDR3 DNA sequence: TGTGCCAGCAGTGTCCTACGCGGAACTAGCTTGGAGACCCAGTACTTC.

There are a few counts of this clonotype. The chain employs TRBV7-9 and TRBJ2-7; D uncertain. Trimming removed 4 bases from V and 3 bases from J, with 7 bases in between. Germline V gene data show CDR1 as SEHNR and CDR2 as FQNEAQ (reference sequence). This CDR3 region has 12 residues. The CDR3 here is CASSSRFYEQYF. For the CDR3, the DNA is TGTGCCAGCAGCTCCAGGTTCTACGAGCAGTACTTC.

The chain uses TRBV6-1 and TRBJ2-3, with TRBD2 matching over 7 bases. The CDR3 has 14 residues. V was clipped by 6 bases and J by 6 bases; unmatched bases: 9. CDR1 MNHNS and CDR2 SASEGT come from the germline V gene. The CDR3 nucleotides are TGTGCCAGCAGGGTTGCGGGAGTTCCCGATACGCAGTATTTT. As protein: CASRVAGVPDTQYF.

This clonotype was observed a handful of times. The genes are TRBV7-9 and TRBJ2-7, with D maybe TRBD1 (5 bases). The CDR3 spans 15 residues. V gave up 1 base and J gave up 3 bases, with 13 bases separating them. Germline-derived CDR1 and CDR2 are SEHNR and FQNEAQ (reference sequence). CDR3 in amino acids: CASSLGQPIDYEQYF. CDR3 DNA: TGTGCCAGCAGCTTAGGACAGCCCATAGACTACGAGCAGTACTTC.

This clonotype showed up just a few times. The chain uses TRBV18 and TRBJ2-1; 14 bases are shared with TRBD2. The CDR3 is 17 residues long. The ends lost 4 bases at V and 3 bases at J; junction bases unmatched: 5. The germline gives CDR1 KGHSH, CDR2 LQKENI. Here the CDR3 DNA reads TGTGCCAGCTCACAGGGACTAGCGGGGGCCCTCTACAATGAGCAGTTCTTC. Its translation is CASSQGLAGALYNEQFF.

This clonotype was recorded a few times. The chain recombines TRBV18 with TRBJ2-5; 9 nucleotides agree with TRBD2. Germline values: CDR1 KGHSH, CDR2 LQKENI. The CDR3 loop spans 17 amino acids. Trimming took 0 bases from V and 1 from J; bases not matched to a gene: 6. CDR3 DNA: TGTGCCAGCTCACCACCGACAGCGGGGGGCTCCCAAGAGACCCAGTACTTC. Protein: CASSPPTAGGSQETQYF.

This chain links TRBV27 with TRBJ2-7, with TRBD2 matching 11 bases. The CDR3 sequence is 16 residues long. V gave up 3 bases and J gave up 3 bases; unmatched junction bases: 7. Germline V lookup: CDR1 MNHEY, CDR2 SMNVEV (reference sequence). Written as DNA, the CDR3 is TGTGCCAGCAGTTTTTCCATGACTAGCGGGATCTACGAGCAGTACTTC. This translates into CASSFSMTSGIYEQYF.

The CDR3 DNA reads as TGTGCCAGCAGCCCCCGACTAGCGGGAGTCGGAGAGCAGTTCTTC. Translated: CASSPRLAGVGEQFF. This chain uses TRBV13 with TRBJ2-1, with 12 bases that match TRBD2. Germline V gene sequence: CDR1 PRHDT, CDR2 FYEKMQ (reference sequence). The V segment lost 5 bases and the J segment 10 bases; nucleotides outside the gene matches: 9. The CDR3 extends over 15 amino acids.

The chain has TRBV7-3 and TRBJ2-1, with D unresolved. The germline CDR1 and CDR2 sequences are SGHTA and FQGTGA. V was shortened by 1 base and J by 7 bases, with 20 bases between the two germline ends. The CDR3 has 17 amino acids. The CDR3 region is CASSLKFEAGGLNEQFF. The DNA for the CDR3 is TGTGCCAGCAGCTTAAAGTTTGAGGCAGGCGGCTTAAATGAGCAGTTCTTC.

V and J are TRBV4-1 and TRBJ2-1; D possibly matches TRBD1 or TRBD2 (5 bases each). The CDR3 has 15 amino acids. V lost 1 base and J 10 bases, leaving 17 bases between the germline ends. The germline V gene encodes CDR1 MGHRA and CDR2 YSYEKL. DNA for the CDR3: TGCGCCAGCAGCCAAGGACCAGGGAGCCGGCGGGAGCAGTTCTTC. This gives the protein CASSQGPGSRREQFF.

The gene calls are TRBV14 and TRBJ2-7; D unresolved. V was trimmed by 1 base and J by 7 bases, leaving 14 bases between them. Germline CDR1 and CDR2: SGHDN and FVKESK. The CDR3 has 14 residues. The CDR3 loop is CASSQVSGRREQYF. CDR3 DNA: TGTGCCAGCAGCCAAGTGTCCGGCCGGCGTGAGCAGTACTTC.

V gene TRBV4-1 combines with J gene TRBJ2-2; D unclear. V lost 5 bases to trimming and J lost 6 bases, with 10 bases between them. Germline CDR1 MGHRA, CDR2 YSYEKL. This CDR3 is built from 13 residues. CDR3 sequence reads: CASSWAVPGELFF. In nucleotides, the CDR3 is TGCGCCAGCAGCTGGGCAGTGCCCGGGGAGCTGTTTTTT.

The genes are TRBV11-1 and TRBJ1-1; D possibly corresponds to TRBD1 (6 bases). V was trimmed by 3 bases and J by 0 bases, leaving 14 bases between them. The germline V gene has CDR1 SGHAT and CDR2 FQDESV (reference sequence). The CDR3 is 16 amino acids. The CDR3 bases are TGTGCCAGCAGCTTTCTGGGGGGCACAATGAACACTGAAGCTTTCTTT. Translated: CASSFLGGTMNTEAFF.

The chain's CDR3 is CAITAAPNYGYTF. CDR3 nucleotide sequence: TGTGCCATCACGGCGGCTCCTAACTATGGCTACACCTTC. The rearrangement links TRBV10-3 to TRBJ1-2; D is unclear. This CDR3 is built from 13 residues. The germline V and J ends were trimmed by 7 bases and 0 bases, with 9 bases remaining between them. CDR1 and CDR2 (germline): ENHRY, SYGVKD.

In this sample, this clonotype turned up a few times. V usage is TRBV7-6 and J usage is TRBJ2-3, with D possibly being TRBD2 (6 bases). Trimming removed 1 base at V and 4 bases at J, with 27 bases between. The CDR3 sequence is 20 residues long. Looked up from germline, CDR1 is SGHVS and CDR2 is FNYEAQ. The CDR3 region is CASSLDPSGASSTLADTQYF. CDR3 in DNA: TGTGCCAGCAGCTTAGATCCGTCGGGAGCGAGCAGTACCCTCGCAGATACGCAGTATTTT.

The rearrangement links TRBV6-5 to TRBJ2-5, with D perhaps TRBD1 or TRBD2 (6 bases each). V lost 0 bases, J lost 5 bases, and 16 bases lay in between. The length of the CDR3 is 16 residues. Germline V gives CDR1 MNHEY, CDR2 SVGAGI. The CDR3 here is CASSYSKWGAGETQYF. CDR3 sequence (DNA): TGTGCCAGCAGTTACTCGAAGTGGGGGGCCGGGGAGACCCAGTACTTC.

There are many counts of this clonotype. The chain carries TRBV12-5 and TRBJ2-1; D not certain. Germline V gives CDR1 LGHNT, CDR2 FRNRAP. The germline V and J ends were trimmed by 4 bases and 2 bases, with 3 bases remaining between them. This CDR3 contains 12 residues. CDR3 region: CASGWTYNEQFF. The CDR3 nucleotides are TGTGCTAGTGGTTGGACCTACAATGAGCAGTTCTTC. The full variable domain, in which reference TRBV12-5 and TRBJ2-1 provide the parts outside the CDR3, is DARVTQTPRHKVTEMGQEVTMRCQPILGHNTVFWYRQTMMQGLELLAYFRNRAPLDDSGMPKDRFSAEMPDATLATLKIQPSEPRDSAVYFCASGWTYNEQFFGPGTRLTVL.

The CDR3 protein is CASSQSTGGGQPQHF. CDR3 coding DNA: TGTGCCAGCAGCCAATCTACAGGGGGCGGTCAGCCCCAGCATTTT. This chain connects TRBV3-1 to TRBJ1-5, with TRBD1 matching 9 bases. In germline, CDR1 is LGHDT, CDR2 YNNKEL (reference sequence). Trimming at V came to 2 bases and at J to 6 bases, leaving 5 bases not matched to a gene. This CDR3 is built from 15 residues.

Ten or more counts support this clonotype. The rearrangement joins TRBV7-2 to TRBJ2-5, with D possibly being TRBD1 (5 bases). Per germline, CDR1 SGHTA and CDR2 FQGNSA. V lost 3 bases, J lost 5 bases, and 19 bases lay in between. This CDR3 contains 16 residues. The CDR3: CASSLYPDTLGETQYF. DNA for the CDR3: TGTGCCAGCAGCTTGTACCCGGACACTCTGGGGGAGACCCAGTACTTC.